The subject of this entry is one TCR beta chain. These data come from a study of blood T cell repertoires in COVID-19. V was clipped by 3 bases and J by 0 bases; unmatched bases: 9. CDR1 and CDR2 from the germline V gene are LNHDA and SQIVND (reference sequence). The CDR3 is 17 amino acids. Clones were read by immunoSEQ multiplex PCR, and TCRdb kept only the in-frame ones, dropping some. The sample lists just over 70,000 clones; under 90% were seen once. V gene TRBV19 combines with J gene TRBJ1-1, with 8 bases aligning to TRBD1. The sequenced material came from peripheral blood. This receptor was obtained from a man in his 70s who had recovered from COVID-19. This CDR3 is CASSIGTGSQMNTEAFF. CDR3 DNA sequence: TGTGCCAGTAGTATTGGGACAGGTTCCCAGATGAACACTGAAGCTTTCTTT.